These 15 T cell receptor beta chains were sequenced from one sample in a study of OX40 agonist ivuxolimab in advanced cancers. Assay: immunoSEQ multiplex PCR; the TCRdb copy retains only in-frame clones and omits some. Of roughly 95,000 clones listed, under 90% are singletons. The sample consisted of CD4+ or CD8+ T cells sorted from blood, taken in a trial of the OX40 agonist ivuxolimab. The receptors shown here come from an adult with an advanced solid tumor such as melanoma, head and neck, liver or kidney cancer.

V usage is TRBV30 and J usage is TRBJ2-3; tentative D call: TRBD2 (5 bases). The V end was cut by 2 bases, the J end by 0 bases, with 9 bases between. Germline-derived CDR1 and CDR2 are GTSNPN and SVGIG (reference sequence). The CDR3 sequence is 14 residues long. The CDR3 sequence is CAWSTGSSTDTQYF. CDR3 DNA: TGTGCCTGGAGTACGGGGTCCAGCACAGATACGCAGTATTTT. Filled out from reference TRBV30 and TRBJ2-3, the complete variable domain reads SQTIHQWPATLVQPVGSPLSLECTVEGTSNPNLYWYRQAAGRGLQLLFYSVGIGQISSEVPQNLSASRPQDRQFILSSKKLLLSDSGFYLCAWSTGSSTDTQYFGPGTRLTVL.

This chain joins TRBV10-2 and TRBJ1-2; perhaps TRBD1 as D (5 bases). Trimming took 5 bases from V and 1 from J, leaving 11 bases between them. The CDR3 sequence is 14 residues long. Germline V CDR1 and CDR2: WSHSY, SAAADI. CDR3 nucleotide sequence: TGCGCCAGCAGTTCCGGGACGGATAACTATGGCTACACCTTC. Protein product: CASSSGTDNYGYTF.

The CDR3 nucleotides are TGTGCCAGCAGCTTGGGACTAGCGGGAGTTGAGTCCCAGTACTTC. This codes for CASSLGLAGVESQYF. The chain combines TRBV11-2 with TRBJ2-5, with 14 bases matching TRBD2. The germline gives CDR1 SGHAT, CDR2 FQNNGV. The CDR3 totals 15 residues. With V trimmed by 3 bases and J by 9 bases, 6 bases remained unmatched.

The V call is TRBV7-6, the J call TRBJ2-1, with D tentatively TRBD1 (7 bases). The V and J ends lost 5 bases and 7 bases respectively, with 21 bases between them. Germline V CDR1 and CDR2: SGHVS, FNYEAQ. The CDR3 has 16 amino acids. DNA of the CDR3: TGTGCCAGCAGCCAAAGACAGGGTCTAGCGAAGAATGAGCAGTTCTTC. It yields the protein CASSQRQGLAKNEQFF.

This rearrangement joins TRBV14 to TRBJ1-3, with D maybe TRBD1 (6 bases). V was shortened by 4 bases and J by 0 bases, with 10 bases between the two germline ends. Germline CDR1 is SGHDN and CDR2 is FVKESK. The CDR3 runs to 15 residues. This CDR3 is CASSPRTDSGNTIYF. CDR3 bases: TGTGCCAGCAGCCCACGGACAGACTCTGGAAACACCATATATTTT.

This clone was seen only once. The chain recombines TRBV19 with TRBJ1-2; D may be TRBD1 (6 bases). V was pared by 6 bases and J by 13 bases, with 18 bases between. Germline V gene data show CDR1 as LNHDA and CDR2 as SQIVND (reference sequence). The CDR3 has 12 amino acids. CDR3 amino acids: CASSQLGGAPTF. CDR3 in DNA: TGTGCCAGTAGCCAGCTTGGGGGGGCGCCCACCTTC. The complete variable domain, with remaining parts taken from reference TRBV19 and TRBJ1-2, reads DGGITQSPKYLFRKEGQNVTLSCEQNLNHDAMYWYRQDPGQGLRLIYYSQIVNDFQKGDIAEGYSVSREKKESFPLTVTSAQKNPTAFYLCASSQLGGAPTFGSGTRLTVV.

The genes are TRBV18 and TRBJ2-1, with 14 bases aligning to TRBD2. After removal of 2 bases from V and 9 bases from J, the junction contained 6 bases not matched to a gene. The germline CDR1 and CDR2 sequences are KGHSH and LQKENI. There are 16 residues in the CDR3. The CDR3, as DNA: TGTGCCAGCTCACCAGGGACTAGCGGGAGTACCGGTGAGCAGTTCTTC. Amino acids: CASSPGTSGSTGEQFF.

The chain uses TRBV5-4 and TRBJ2-1; 11 nucleotides line up with TRBD2. Germline-derived CDR1 and CDR2 are SGHNT and YYREEE (reference sequence). The junction had 15 bases not matched to a gene; V was cut back by 4 bases and J by 9 bases. There are 17 residues in the CDR3. CDR3 sequence (DNA): TGTGCCAGCAGCCGTAAATTAGCGGGAGGGCCCATCTCTGAGCAGTTCTTC. It is translated as CASSRKLAGGPISEQFF.

This chain connects TRBV30 to TRBJ2-2; TRBD2 matches at 8 bases. CDR3 length: 15 amino acids. J lost 2 bases, V lost 2 bases, and 4 bases had no gene match. Germline-derived CDR1 and CDR2 are GTSNPN and SVGIG (reference sequence). CDR3: CAWSPGLVNTGELFF. The CDR3 nucleotides read TGTGCCTGGAGTCCGGGACTAGTAAACACCGGGGAGCTGTTTTTT.

V usage is TRBV18 and J usage is TRBJ1-4; 10 bases line up with TRBD1. V gave up 3 bases and J gave up 6 bases; unmatched junction bases: 1. This CDR3 has 14 residues. Germline CDR1 KGHSH, CDR2 LQKENI. CDR3 amino acids: CASSPGQGYEKLFF. CDR3 nucleotides: TGTGCCAGCTCACCGGGACAGGGGTATGAAAAACTGTTTTTT.

The chain uses TRBV6-5 and TRBJ2-7; D gene ambiguous. The germline V gene has CDR1 MNHEY and CDR2 SVGAGI. The length of the CDR3 is 12 residues. V was trimmed by 5 bases and J by 5 bases, leaving 10 bases between them. The CDR3 coding sequence is TGTGCCAGCAGTCCTCGCGACCACGAGCAGTACTTC. Translation: CASSPRDHEQYF.

The chain employs TRBV6-5 and TRBJ2-7, with D possibly matching TRBD2 (6 bases). The V end lost 7 bases, the J end lost 2 bases, and 9 bases lay between the germline ends. This CDR3 contains 12 residues. Germline V CDR1 and CDR2: MNHEY, SVGAGI. In DNA form, the CDR3 reads TGTGCCAGCACGGGCGGGACCTACGAGCAGTACTTC. It yields the protein CASTGGTYEQYF.

In this sample, this clone turned up a few times. The V gene is TRBV30, the J gene TRBJ1-1, with 8 bases identical to TRBD1. The CDR3 sequence is 13 residues long. The J segment lost 3 bases and the V segment lost 0 bases, leaving 0 bases of the junction unmatched. In germline, CDR1 is GTSNPN, CDR2 SVGIG (reference sequence). This CDR3 reads CAWSVQGDTEAFF. DNA for the CDR3: TGTGCCTGGAGTGTACAGGGGGACACTGAAGCTTTCTTT.

The sample holds one count of this clone. This chain links TRBV4-1 with TRBJ2-1; D unclear. The CDR3 is made up of 16 amino acids. Germline CDR1 and CDR2: MGHRA and YSYEKL. V was trimmed by 0 bases and J by 2 bases, leaving 11 bases between them. CDR3 DNA: TGCGCCAGCAGCCAAGATCATTCGGGCCCCTACAATGAGCAGTTCTTC. Translation: CASSQDHSGPYNEQFF.

V and J are TRBV28 and TRBJ2-7; D assignment may be TRBD1 or TRBD2 (5 bases each). Deletions cut 4 bases from V and 3 bases from J, with 13 bases between. The CDR3 totals 14 residues. The germline gives CDR1 MDHEN, CDR2 SYDVKM. The CDR3 reads CASSSGTGSYEQYF. CDR3 coding DNA: TGTGCCAGCAGTTCCGGGACCGGAAGCTACGAGCAGTACTTC.